The T cell receptor (beta chain) under discussion was sequenced for a study of blood T cells in healthy people across ages. Study-wide results and limits: Researchers judged that diversity estimates from one million T cells fell short of true values.

CDR1 is SGHTA, CDR2 FQGNSA, per germline. The CDR3 length is 16 residues. This clonotype appeared a few times. Its antigen is undetermined. Primers used in a second PCR of roughly 6 to 11 cycles were a sample-barcoded 5' primer and a J-beta primer mix. A tag from a template-switch adaptor with 12 random nucleotides marked each cDNA molecule. One entry per CDR3 protein results from TCRdb running MiXCR on the 5' RACE reads. The sample has 500,000 to 600,000 distinct CDR3 sequences; 27% are singletons. The specimen sequenced was blood. This receptor was taken from a woman in her 70s in good health. V and J are TRBV7-2 and TRBJ2-1; D remains unclear. The end of the DNA aligns better with TRBJ2-5, so the J call may be wrong. The CDR3 DNA reads TGTGCCAGCAGCTTTACTCGCCGAACAGACTCTTGGACCCAGTACTTC. Translating gives CASSFTRRTDSWTQYF.